Presented here are 10 T cell receptor beta chains from one specimen sequenced in a study of shared clonotypes between healthy human individuals. Measured with immunoSEQ multiplex PCR; TCRdb has only the in-frame clones, and not every one. This table has around 330,000 clones, less than 85% appearing once. Sequencing was performed on memory CD4+ T cells sorted from blood. As for subset: CD45RA-negative fraction. The receptors were sampled from a man younger than 45 in good health.

This rearrangement joins TRBV28 to TRBJ2-3; D is unclear. The germline V and J ends were trimmed by 7 bases and 6 bases, with 11 bases remaining between them. The germline V gene encodes CDR1 MDHEN and CDR2 SYDVKM. The CDR3 runs 12 residues. Written as DNA, the CDR3 is TGTGCCAGCATCTCCCGGTTTGATACGCAGTATTTT. This translates into CASISRFDTQYF.

A note on this clone: The sample holds other DNA sequences that translate to the same CDR3. This chain joins TRBV2 and TRBJ2-7; the D is unclear. Germline V gene data show CDR1 as SNHLY and CDR2 as FYNNEI. V lost 0 bases to trimming and J lost 4 bases, with 4 bases between them. The CDR3 runs to 12 residues. CDR3: CASSEAGYEQYF. CDR3 nucleotide sequence: TGTGCCAGCAGTGAAGCTGGGTACGAGCAGTACTTC.

The chain employs TRBV5-6 and TRBJ1-5; a possible D gene is TRBD1 (6 bases). This CDR3 contains 14 residues. V shed 4 bases and J shed 4 bases, with 12 bases lying between them. From germline, CDR1 is SGHDT and CDR2 YYEEEE. CDR3: CASSLRGVNQPQHF. The CDR3 coding sequence is TGTGCCAGCAGCCTCAGGGGAGTAAATCAGCCCCAGCATTTT.

V gene TRBV6-1 combines with J gene TRBJ2-4; D not certain. Trimming left V 4 bases short and J 6 bases short, with 22 bases between. The length of the CDR3 is 17 residues. CDR1 is MNHNS, CDR2 SASEGT, per germline. Here the CDR3 reads CASSALPQSASGNIQYF. CDR3 DNA: TGTGCCAGCAGTGCCCTCCCCCAGTCGGCATCTGGAAACATTCAGTACTTC.

The rearrangement links TRBV6-4 to TRBJ2-3; TRBD2 aligns across 7 bases. This CDR3 region has 15 residues. CDR1 is MRHNA, CDR2 SNTAGT, per germline. The ends lost 4 bases at V and 4 bases at J; junction bases unmatched: 8. The CDR3 reads CASSVAGVRSDTQYF. As DNA, the CDR3 is TGTGCCAGCAGTGTGGCGGGAGTAAGATCAGATACGCAGTATTTT.

The CDR3 DNA sequence: TGCGCCAGCAGGGGAAGCGTGGGCGCTGAGCAGTTCTTC. It translates to CASRGSVGAEQFF. This chain links TRBV10-2 with TRBJ2-1; no clear D gene. Germline loops: CDR1 WSHSY, CDR2 SAAADI. The CDR3 has 13 amino acids. Trimming shortened V by 6 bases and J by 9 bases, and 15 bases separated the two germline ends.

The V call is TRBV9, the J call TRBJ2-7, with D uncertain. V was trimmed by 0 bases and J by 1 base, leaving 8 bases between them. CDR3 length equals 14 residues. Looked up from germline, CDR1 is SGDLS and CDR2 is YYNGEE. The CDR3 region has the DNA TGTGCCAGCAGCGTAGATCCAGATTCCTACGAGCAGTACTTC. Its protein product is CASSVDPDSYEQYF.

V usage is TRBV14 and J usage is TRBJ1-2; TRBD1 might be the D (5 bases). V lost 1 base and J lost 6, with 18 bases in between. Per germline, CDR1 SGHDN and CDR2 FVKESK. This CDR3 region has 16 residues. The CDR3 protein is CASSQVAVGVGDGYTF. CDR3 sequence (DNA): TGTGCCAGCAGCCAAGTAGCGGTCGGTGTGGGGGATGGCTACACCTTC.

As to this clone: The junction shows a germline mismatch at one end, possibly a read error. The V gene is TRBV6-5, the J gene TRBJ2-3, with 11 bases identical to TRBD2. The V gene's germline CDR1 is MNHEY and CDR2 SVGAGI. The CDR3 has 12 residues. The chain's CDR3 is CASSYRGLAAMF. The CDR3 DNA reads as TGTGCCAGCAGTTACCGGGGACTAGCGGCCATGTTT.

This clone showed up just a few times. This chain joins TRBV29-1 and TRBJ2-7, with 11 bases identical to TRBD2. Germline values: CDR1 SQVTM, CDR2 ANQGSEA. With V trimmed by 7 bases and J by 1 base, 12 bases remained unmatched. This CDR3 is built from 16 residues. CDR3 in amino acids: CSARASSGRPSYEQYF. CDR3 sequence (DNA): TGCAGCGCCCGCGCCTCTAGCGGGAGGCCTTCCTACGAGCAGTACTTC.